This T cell receptor beta chain is drawn from a study of glioma-infiltrating T cells listed by TCRdb under 2016. Looking at the study overall: Glioma tissue, non-neoplastic brain tissue and matched peripheral blood mononuclear cells were used as sources from which TCR alpha- and beta-chain repertoires were sequenced. To measure how far tissue and blood T-cell populations diverged, each tissue-infiltrating repertoire was compared against the peripheral blood repertoire of the same patient. Three low-grade glioma patients, roughly eight primary glioblastoma patients, and three non-glioma patients who contributed non-neoplastic brain tissue made up the paired cohort. Overall results and qualifications from the work: The group comparisons were based on small numbers of patients: three non-neoplastic, three low-grade glioma and roughly eight glioblastoma patients. VJ-independent divergence between tissue and blood was lower than expected in non-neoplastic patients but higher than expected in all gliomas, particularly low-grade gliomas. Very few CDR3 sequences were found to be shared between tissue and blood, and this scarcity was attributed to high CDR3 diversity and limited sampling.

The iRepertoire nested amplicon-rescue multiplex PCR (arm-PCR) platform was used to amplify TCR alpha and beta CDR3 regions from RNA. The input for one-step reverse transcription and amplification was about 95-400 ng of tissue mRNA or PBMC total RNA. After bead purification, a secondary multiplex PCR added Illumina adapters, and libraries were gel-purified between 200 and 400 bp. The libraries contained internal 6-nucleotide barcodes that were used for demultiplexing. Libraries were sequenced on an Illumina MiSeq with 2x220 or 2x250 nucleotide paired-end reads. In the authors' own workflow: FLASH 1.2.11 was used to merge paired reads, and BWA-MEM then aligned the reads to the GRCh37 human genome before TRA and TRB reads were extracted. For V and J assignment, an IMGT-derived reference of cassette sequences and CDR3 motifs that included pseudogenes was used. Three-frame translation of reads was performed, and productive CDR3s were defined as those with a C...FGXG motif and no stop codons. Clonotypes were defined as unique combinations of V-J cassette pair and CDR3 amino acid sequence. Hamming distance filtering was applied to reads, with thresholds set by the sequence error rate of each sample in mapped regions. The raw public reads went through TCRdb reprocessing: fastp at Q25, MiXCR clone calling, in-frame beta chains kept. Each CDR3 protein gets just one entry, which takes the most common genes and DNA from the rows behind it. TCRdb's processing, not the authors' own work, is the source of the V and J calls. The sample table records over 100,000 distinct CDR3 sequences; about 25% of these occur just once. The ten top clones hold roughly 37% of the sample.

As to this clonotype: The antigen it binds to is not known. A read error may be the cause here, since a much bigger clone is one base away.

V loses 1 base of germline sequence and J loses 4 bases, and the interval between the two ends is 17 bases. The germline V gene specifies KGHSH as CDR1 and LQKENI as CDR2. Including cysteine and phenylalanine, the CDR3 has 17 amino acids. The CDR3 DNA has 51 bases and is translated from base 1. The specimen was glioma tissue, nonneoplastic brain tissue, or PBMCs (not recorded which). Recombination linked TRBV18 to TRBJ2-1; a weak D assignment points to TRBD1 (5 bases agree). This clonotype originated in a human donor with low-grade glioma or glioblastoma, undergoing nonglioma brain surgery, or in good health (not recorded which). The DNA sequence is TGTGCCAGCTCACCACTATGGACAAGGGGAATTTACAATGAGCAGTTCTTC. Its translation is CASSPLWTRGIYNEQFF.